This T cell receptor beta chain stems from a study of Ad26.COV2.S vaccination and SARS-CoV-2 variants. Study-wide background: Sample donor was a member of the COV1001 Ad26.COV2.S trial arm. Study conclusions and caveats: Ad26.COV2.S recipients had broader spike-specific TCRs (P = 0.0014).

This CDR3 has 16 residues. From germline, CDR1 is SGHRS and CDR2 YFSETQ. V was cut by 4 bases and J by 2 bases, with 19 bases left in between. Treatment defined: roughly 20 received Ad26.COV2.S at low or high dose, single or two shots; roughly five received placebo; per-sample allocation not given. Sampling happened 63 days after the first vaccine or placebo injection. Donation was by an adult aged 18-55 years who was in Boston. A note on this clone: Its antigen is as yet unknown.

Method: immunoSEQ multiplex PCR; TCRdb's copy keeps in-frame clones and lacks some. The sample carries some 340,000 clones, over 80% recorded once. The chain joins TRBV5-1 to TRBJ2-7, with a possible D match to TRBD2 (6 bases). The sequencing used peripheral blood, collected in a trial of Ad26.COV2.S vaccine versus placebo. The sequence derives from a person aged 18-65 years who received the Ad26.COV2.S COVID-19 vaccine or a placebo. DNA for the CDR3: TGCGCCAGCAGCCCGGGCGGGACGGCCCAAACCTACGAGCAGTACTTC. It translates to CASSPGGTAQTYEQYF.